What follows are 30 T cell receptor beta chains derived from one specimen sequenced in a study of CD8+ T cells in alopecia areata. It was cDNA, reverse transcribed from extracted RNA, that served as the sequencing template. Profiling relied on immunoSEQ multiplex PCR, and the TCRdb table lists in-frame clones only, not all of them. The data show about 110,000 clones, around 59% seen once. Sequencing used CD8+ T cells sorted from blood. Receptors were obtained from a human donor in good health.

The chain couples TRBV5-6 to TRBJ2-7; D is unclear. The germline gives CDR1 SGHDT, CDR2 YYEEEE. The CDR3 sequence is 12 residues long. V was cut by 3 bases and J by 2 bases, with 6 bases left in between. In DNA form, the CDR3 reads TGTGCCAGCAGCTCCTACACCTACGAGCAGTACTTC. Its protein is CASSSYTYEQYF.

The chain links TRBV4-3 to TRBJ2-7; TRBD1 or TRBD2 may be the D gene (6 bases each). Germline lookup yields CDR1 LGHNA and CDR2 YSLEER. The CDR3 has 18 residues. V lost 1 base and J lost 1, with 20 bases in between. CDR3 DNA sequence: TGCGCCAGCAGCCAAGTTCGGCTGAGGGGGACTGGGTCCTACGAGCAGTACTTC. It specifies CASSQVRLRGTGSYEQYF.

The sample holds a few counts of this clone. The rearrangement links TRBV28 to TRBJ1-5; D ambiguous. The V gene lost 3 bases and the J gene lost 1 base, with 7 bases spanning the gap. This CDR3 has 14 residues. The V gene's germline CDR1 is MDHEN and CDR2 SYDVKM. CDR3 DNA sequence: TGTGCCAGCAGTTTCACCCAGAGCAATCAGCCCCAGCATTTT. Translated, it gives CASSFTQSNQPQHF. The whole variable domain, remainder taken from reference TRBV28 and TRBJ1-5, is DVKVTQSSRYLVKRTGEKVFLECVQDMDHENMFWYRQDPGLGLRLIYFSYDVKMKEKGDIPEGYSVSREKKERFSLILESASTNQTSMYLCASSFTQSNQPQHFGDGTRLSIL.

The chain carries TRBV5-6 and TRBJ2-7, with 10 bases lining up with TRBD1. There are 15 residues in the CDR3. V shed 0 bases, J shed 2 bases, and the junction held 2 bases outside the gene matches. CDR1 is SGHDT, CDR2 YYEEEE, per germline. CDR3 in amino acids: CASSLVGTGAYEQYF. The CDR3 nucleotides are TGTGCCAGCAGCTTGGTTGGGACAGGGGCCTACGAGCAGTACTTC.

The sample holds a few counts of this clone. The chain employs TRBV11-2 and TRBJ2-3, with D perhaps matching TRBD2 (5 bases). Trimming took off 4 bases at V and 0 bases at J, with 14 bases between the two ends. CDR1 and CDR2 (germline): SGHAT, FQNNGV. The CDR3 extends over 16 amino acids. The CDR3 DNA follows: TGTGCCAGCAGCTCCCAAGCGGATTTTAGCACAGATACGCAGTATTTT. Its translation is CASSSQADFSTDTQYF.

The chain recombines TRBV29-1 with TRBJ2-7; D remains ambiguous. The V gene lost 4 bases and the J gene lost 4 bases, with 8 bases spanning the gap. In germline, CDR1 is SQVTM, CDR2 ANQGSEA. This CDR3 has 11 amino acids. CDR3 loop: CSVGQPYEQYF. The CDR3 bases are TGCAGCGTTGGGCAGCCATACGAGCAGTACTTC.

The rearrangement joins TRBV6-5 to TRBJ2-1, with D perhaps given as TRBD1 or TRBD2 (6 bases each). The germline V gene has CDR1 MNHEY and CDR2 SVGAGI. Trimming removed 7 bases at V and 8 bases at J, with 15 bases between. The CDR3 has 13 amino acids. CDR3 residues: CASKGGPFHEQFF. The CDR3 bases are TGTGCCAGCAAAGGGGGGCCGTTCCATGAGCAGTTCTTC.

This clone was seen more than once but under ten times. The chain uses TRBV2 and TRBJ2-4; 7 bases align to TRBD1. This CDR3 has 12 amino acids. The germline CDR1 and CDR2 sequences are SNHLY and FYNNEI. J was trimmed by 15 bases and V by 3 bases; bases with no gene match: 8. The CDR3 is CASSDAGGSRYF. CDR3 nucleotide sequence: TGTGCCAGCAGTGACGCAGGGGGTTCAAGGTACTTC.

This clone was observed a few times. This chain connects TRBV4-1 to TRBJ1-2; D gene uncertain. CDR1 MGHRA and CDR2 YSYEKL come from the germline V gene. With 1 base removed from V and 2 bases from J, the gap between germline ends came to 8 bases. This CDR3 comprises 14 residues. The CDR3 DNA is TGCGCCAGCAGCCAAGTGCGGGAGAACTATGGCTACACCTTC. As protein: CASSQVRENYGYTF.

The table lists this clone with a few counts. Different DNA sequences within this sample yield the same CDR3. The chain joins TRBV6-1 to TRBJ2-5; 8 positions match TRBD2. The CDR3 has 15 residues. From germline, CDR1 is MNHNS and CDR2 SASEGT. With 3 bases clipped from V and 2 bases from J, the junction kept 5 bases outside the gene matches. The CDR3 here is CASSEAGGGQETQYF. CDR3 nucleotide sequence: TGTGCCAGCAGTGAGGCGGGGGGAGGGCAAGAGACCCAGTACTTC.

In DNA, the CDR3 is TGTGCCAGCAGTGCTGGCTACGAGCAGTACTTC. This translates into CASSAGYEQYF. The chain is built from TRBV25-1 and TRBJ2-7; D not resolved. This CDR3 region has 11 residues. Between the trimmed V and J ends, which lost 4 bases and 3 bases, there was a span of 4 bases. Germline values: CDR1 MGHDK, CDR2 SYGVNS.

This clone was recorded a few times. The chain is built from TRBV4-2 and TRBJ1-6; D unresolved. Germline V gene sequence: CDR1 LGHNA, CDR2 YNFKEQ. Between the trimmed V and J ends, which lost 0 bases and 8 bases, there was a span of 11 bases. The CDR3 extends over 15 amino acids. CDR3 amino acids: CASSQEFHRYSPLHF. The CDR3 bases are TGTGCCAGCAGCCAAGAGTTTCACCGATATTCACCCCTCCACTTT.

J is TRBJ2-3 and V is TRBV30; D may correspond to TRBD1 or TRBD2 (5 bases each). Trimming left V 2 bases short and J 1 base short, with 22 bases between. The CDR3 runs to 18 residues. Germline CDR1 GTSNPN, CDR2 SVGIG (reference sequence). The CDR3 DNA reads as TGTGCCTGGAGTCCCCTCAGCTTGGGGGAGTGGGGCACAGATACGCAGTATTTT. Residues: CAWSPLSLGEWGTDTQYF.

With regard to this clone: Other DNA sequences in the same sample also yield this CDR3. V gene TRBV29-1 combines with J gene TRBJ2-2; D may be TRBD1 or TRBD2 (5 bases each). Per germline, CDR1 SQVTM and CDR2 ANQGSEA. The V end was cut by 4 bases, the J end by 5 bases, with 8 bases between. CDR3 length: 12 residues. The CDR3 sequence: CSVAGGTGELFF. The CDR3 region has the DNA TGCAGCGTTGCTGGGGGTACCGGGGAGCTGTTTTTT.

The rearrangement joins TRBV6-5 to TRBJ2-7; unclear D gene. Trimming pared 8 bases from V and 0 bases from J, leaving 11 bases between. The length of the CDR3 is 13 residues. Germline-derived CDR1 and CDR2 are MNHEY and SVGAGI. The CDR3 nucleotides read TGTGCCAGCTCCAGGTCGGTCTCCTACGAGCAGTACTTC. Amino acids: CASSRSVSYEQYF.

The genes are TRBV25-1 and TRBJ2-7; the D is unclear. Trimming cost V 4 bases and J 0 bases, with 1 base left between them. The CDR3 has 11 residues. Germline values: CDR1 MGHDK, CDR2 SYGVNS. CDR3 residues: CASSGSYEQYF. In DNA, the CDR3 is TGTGCCAGCAGTGGCTCCTACGAGCAGTACTTC.

The chain has TRBV5-6 and TRBJ2-5; D is unresolved. Between the trimmed V and J ends, which lost 1 base and 3 bases, there was a span of 4 bases. Germline CDR1 and CDR2: SGHDT and YYEEEE. This CDR3 contains 12 residues. CDR3 bases: TGTGCCAGCAGCTTGTTTGAAGAGACCCAGTACTTC. Translation gives CASSLFEETQYF.

The chain has TRBV5-1 and TRBJ1-2; 9 nucleotides align to TRBD1. There are 17 residues in the CDR3. Germline loops: CDR1 SGHRS, CDR2 YFSETQ. V lost 2 bases to trimming and J lost 3 bases; unmatched junction nucleotides: 11. CDR3 sequence (DNA): TGCGCCAGCAGCTTTTCACAGGGGGCGGCACAAGACTATGGCTACACCTTC. Amino acids: CASSFSQGAAQDYGYTF.

The genes are TRBV6-1 and TRBJ1-3, with no clear D. Trimming left V 6 bases short and J 0 bases short, with 12 bases between. The CDR3 length is 15 residues. The germline V gene encodes CDR1 MNHNS and CDR2 SASEGT. CDR3 in DNA: TGTGCCAGCAGCCCCCTGTCGAGCTCTGGAAACACCATATATTTT. It specifies CASSPLSSSGNTIYF.

The rearrangement joins TRBV19 to TRBJ2-1, with D tentatively TRBD1 or TRBD2 (5 bases each). The V gene lost 9 bases and the J gene lost 7 bases, with 13 bases spanning the gap. This CDR3 is built from 12 residues. Germline CDR1 and CDR2: LNHDA and SQIVND (reference sequence). CDR3 sequence: CASEGSLNEQFF. CDR3 bases: TGTGCCAGCGAGGGGTCTCTTAATGAGCAGTTCTTC.

The V gene is TRBV5-1, the J gene TRBJ2-7; D is tentatively TRBD1 or TRBD2 (6 bases each). The CDR3 runs to 14 residues. Trimming cost V 1 base and J 3 bases, with 11 bases left between them. Germline V lookup: CDR1 SGHRS, CDR2 YFSETQ. CDR3 DNA sequence: TGCGCCAGCAGCTTGACAGGGAGGAGCTACGAGCAGTACTTC. As protein: CASSLTGRSYEQYF. The whole variable domain, remainder taken from reference TRBV5-1 and TRBJ2-7, is KAGVTQTPRYLIKTRGQQVTLSCSPISGHRSVSWYQQTPGQGLQFLFEYFSETQRNKGNFPGRFSGRQFSNSRSEMNVSTLELGDSALYLCASSLTGRSYEQYFGPGTRLTVT.

The chain combines TRBV30 with TRBJ2-3; TRBD1 aligns across 9 bases. The CDR3 has 15 residues. Trimming cost V 2 bases and J 2 bases; bases outside gene matches: 5. From germline, CDR1 is GTSNPN and CDR2 SVGIG (reference sequence). The chain's CDR3 is CAWSRQGGYTDTQYF. CDR3 coding DNA: TGTGCCTGGAGTCGACAGGGGGGGTACACAGATACGCAGTATTTT.

Only a few counts were recorded for this clone. In DNA form, the CDR3 reads TGTGCCAGCAGCCAGGGTGGCCGCGAGCAGTACTTC. It encodes CASSQGGREQYF. J is TRBJ2-7 and V is TRBV7-8; tentatively, D is TRBD1 (5 bases). CDR3 length equals 12 residues. In germline, CDR1 is SGHVS, CDR2 FQNEAQ. V was shortened by 5 bases and J by 6 bases, with 11 bases between the two germline ends.

The chain couples TRBV25-1 to TRBJ1-1, with D unresolved. In germline, CDR1 is MGHDK, CDR2 SYGVNS. V was shortened by 3 bases and J by 4 bases, with 12 bases between the two germline ends. The CDR3 runs 14 residues. CDR3 bases: TGTGCCAGCAGTGAGGGGTCGACGGGCACTGAAGCTTTCTTT. Residues: CASSEGSTGTEAFF.

The chain couples TRBV28 to TRBJ2-5, with D hard to call. In germline, CDR1 is MDHEN, CDR2 SYDVKM. CDR3 length: 15 amino acids. Deletions cut 9 bases from V and 5 bases from J, with 22 bases between. The CDR3 DNA sequence: TGTGCCAGTAATTTCATGGGCCTGAAGAGGGAGACCCAGTACTTC. Translating it yields CASNFMGLKRETQYF.

This chain connects TRBV4-2 to TRBJ2-1; 10 nucleotides line up with TRBD2. The V gene's germline CDR1 is LGHNA and CDR2 YNFKEQ. The CDR3 extends over 16 amino acids. Trimming removed 4 bases from V and 7 bases from J; junction bases left unmatched: 10. The CDR3: CASSRKTSGALNEQFF. The CDR3 nucleotides read TGTGCCAGCAGCCGGAAAACTAGCGGGGCTCTTAATGAGCAGTTCTTC.

This clone was counted only a few times. The chain carries TRBV5-4 and TRBJ1-6; D ambiguous. The CDR3 covers 17 residues. V dropped 2 bases and J dropped 0 bases, with 12 bases sitting between them. Germline lookup yields CDR1 SGHNT and CDR2 YYREEE (reference sequence). This CDR3 is CASSLDSISSYNSPLHF. CDR3 DNA: TGTGCCAGCAGCTTAGATTCGATAAGCTCCTATAATTCACCCCTCCACTTT.

The gene calls are TRBV5-6 and TRBJ2-3; D gene ambiguous. CDR1 and CDR2 from the germline V gene are SGHDT and YYEEEE. The V and J ends lost 4 bases and 0 bases respectively, with 18 bases between them. There are 17 residues in the CDR3. CDR3 amino acids: CASSPAMAGSSTDTQYF. CDR3 nucleotide sequence: TGTGCCAGCAGCCCGGCGATGGCAGGCTCTAGCACAGATACGCAGTATTTT.

The CDR3 region is CASGEGDTQYF. CDR3 nucleotide sequence: TGTGCCAGTGGAGAGGGCGATACGCAGTATTTT. The J gene is TRBJ2-3, the V gene TRBV19, with D tentatively TRBD2 (5 bases). V was cut by 8 bases and J by 6 bases, with 9 bases left in between. The V gene's germline CDR1 is LNHDA and CDR2 SQIVND (reference sequence). CDR3 length: 11 residues.

V gene TRBV5-4 combines with J gene TRBJ2-1, with TRBD1 matching 9 bases. With V trimmed by 4 bases and J by 4 bases, 3 bases remained unmatched. Germline loops: CDR1 SGHNT, CDR2 YYREEE (reference sequence). This CDR3 has 14 amino acids. The CDR3 here is CASSQGQGYNEQFF. CDR3 bases: TGTGCCAGCAGCCAGGGACAGGGATACAATGAGCAGTTCTTC.